This is a list of T cell receptor beta chains from one sample in a study of beta chain features in type 1 diabetes. This table comes from immunoSEQ multiplex PCR, and its TCRdb copy is limited to in-frame clones, with some not included. The top ten hold 2% to 3% of the sample, which has around 56,000 clones, roughly 52% seen once. Source material: Tregs from blood. Every receptor here comes from a woman in her forties with type 1 diabetes. Each CDR3 is given with its conserved first and last residue. The D gene is left open where the match is weak. The size of a clone is reported for some rows only, either as once, few or many, or as a class for expanded clones.

>.|TRBJ2-7|TRBV5-1|.
TGCGCCAGCAGATTAGCGGACCGGAGGGGCGAGCAGTACTTC
CASRLADRRGEQYF
>few|TRBJ1-1|TRBV6-6|TRBD1
TGTGCCAGCAGTTACTCGTTGGACGAGGGGGCTTCGGCCGGTTTCTTT
CASSYSLDEGASAGFF
>.|TRBJ1-3|TRBV18|.
TGTGCCAGCTCACCACCGCGGGGAAACACCATATATTTT
CASSPPRGNTIYF
>.|TRBJ2-1|TRBV7-3|TRBD1
TGTGCCAGCAGCTTAACAGGGGGCCCGGGGCAGTTCTTC
CASSLTGGPGQFF
>few|TRBJ2-4|TRBV18|TRBD1
TGTGCCAGCTCAAAAGGACAGGAGCTCATTCAGTACTTC
CASSKGQELIQYF
>few|TRBJ1-2|TRBV7-2|.
TGTGCCAGCCACGAGGGGGATGGCTACACCTTC
CASHEGDGYTF
>few|TRBJ2-7|TRBV11-2|.
TGTGCCAGCAGCCGTAGCGGAAACCCCTACGAGCAGTACTTC
CASSRSGNPYEQYF
>.|TRBJ1-3|TRBV5-1|.
TGCGCCAGCAGCTTGGACGGGGAGGGCGGAAACACCATATATTTT
CASSLDGEGGNTIYF
>.|TRBJ1-1|TRBV5-1|.
TGCGCCAGCAGCTTGCAGAACACTGAAGCTTTCTTT
CASSLQNTEAFF
>few|TRBJ2-1|TRBV4-1|TRBD2
TGCGCCAGCAGCCAAGAGACTAGCGGGAGGGCTACCAATGAGCAGTTCTTC
CASSQETSGRATNEQFF
>.|TRBJ2-3|TRBV5-6|TRBD2
TGTGCCAGCAGCCGCGAGCGGGACTCCAAATTACCAGATACGCAGTATTTT
CASSRERDSKLPDTQYF
>.|TRBJ1-5|TRBV5-1|TRBD1
TGCGCCAGCAGCGCAGGGGGGAACAATCAGCCCCAGCATTTT
CASSAGGNNQPQHF
>.|TRBJ2-3|TRBV9|TRBD2
TGTGCCAGCAGCGAAGCGGGAGGAGGGGCAGATACGCAGTATTTT
CASSEAGGGADTQYF
>medium-sized|TRBJ1-6|TRBV18|.
TGTGCCAGCTCACCAGGGCTGGATTCACCCCTCCACTTT
CASSPGLDSPLHF
>few|TRBJ1-5|TRBV18|.
TGTGCCAGCTCACCTTACCGGGACACTCAGCCCCAGCATTTT
CASSPYRDTQPQHF
>.|TRBJ1-1|TRBV9|.
TGTGCCAGCAGCGTAGGAGGCTCGAACACTGAAGCTTTCTTT
CASSVGGSNTEAFF
>.|TRBJ2-5|TRBV7-2|.
TGTGCCAGCAGCCTAGGGACGGGGGTTGTGGAGACCCAGTACTTC
CASSLGTGVVETQYF
>few|TRBJ2-3|TRBV29-1|.
TGCAGCGTTTCCTTAGCGTATACCACAGATACGCAGTATTTT
CSVSLAYTTDTQYF
>.|TRBJ1-5|TRBV6-6|.
TGTGCCAGCAGTTACGACCAGGGTCAGCCCCAGCATTTT
CASSYDQGQPQHF
>once|TRBJ2-5|TRBV29-1|.
TGCAGCGCCAGGACACCCTCGGCGGAGACCCAGTACTTC
CSARTPSAETQYF
>.|TRBJ2-1|TRBV7-3|.
TGTGCCAGCAAAATTTCTCTAGCGTCGGATGAGCAGTTCTTC
CASKISLASDEQFF
>.|TRBJ1-5|TRBV10-3|.
TGTGCCACGACGCGGGGAGGGATCGGGCCCCAGCATTTT
CATTRGGIGPQHF
>.|TRBJ2-7|TRBV28|.
TGTGCCAGGACAGGTTACTACGAGCAGTACTTC
CARTGYYEQYF
>.|TRBJ2-7|TRBV6-6|TRBD1
TGTGCCAGCAGTGTGGGGACAGGGATCTACGAGCAGTACTTC
CASSVGTGIYEQYF
>few|TRBJ2-3|TRBV2|TRBD1
TGTGCCAGCAGCCCAGGGGGAAGAGCGCAGTATTTT
CASSPGGRAQYF
>.|TRBJ1-4|TRBV6-6|TRBD1
TGTGCCAGCAGTTCCATCCGCGGGGACAGGCTAAAACTGTTTTTT
CASSSIRGDRLKLFF
>few|TRBJ2-1|TRBV5-1|TRBD2
TGCGCCAGCAGCTTACTAGCGGACAATGAGCAGTTCTTC
CASSLLADNEQFF